This T cell receptor (beta chain) originates from a study of radiotherapy plus CTLA-4 blockade in lung cancer. Germline V gene sequence: CDR1 SQVTM, CDR2 ANQGSEA. V dropped 7 bases and J dropped 8; count of bases not matched to a gene: 8. The CDR3 covers 13 residues. Method: immunoSEQ multiplex PCR; TCRdb's copy keeps in-frame clones and lacks some. The sample contains approximately 52,000 clones, 77% of which appear only once. The specimen was peripheral blood, collected from a patient treated with radiotherapy plus ipilimumab. The V gene is TRBV29-1, the J gene TRBJ2-1; the match to TRBD2 covers 10 bases. This clonotype was obtained from a human donor with non-small cell lung cancer whose response to radiotherapy plus ipilimumab could not be evaluated. The CDR3 sequence: CSGGTSVIDEQFF. Written as DNA, the CDR3 is TGCAGCGGTGGGACTAGCGTTATCGATGAGCAGTTCTTC.